This section outlines one T cell receptor beta chain sequence together with its context. Its antigen is currently unknown. Libraries for TCRalpha and TCRbeta carried sample barcodes and unique molecular identifiers via 5'RACE. TCRdb reprocessed the 5' RACE reads with MiXCR, giving one entry per CDR3 protein. The table has approximately 290,000 distinct CDR3 sequences, 7.5% to 9.5% seen once. These data belong to a study of T-cell memory formation after mild COVID-19. Overall study results and limits: Pre-infection memory showed some responding clones, and this suggested that cross-reactive memory joined. For contracting clones, CD4+ ones sat mainly in CM and EM, CD8+ in EMRA.

This clonotype was obtained from a man aged 18 to 30 who had mild COVID-19 (a few samples of this study predate the infection). Cell type and time point are not known. The sequenced sample was PBMCs or a T cell subset sorted from them (not recorded which).

CDR3 in amino acids: CSARDYSGDLYGYTF. The CDR3 DNA reads as TGCAGTGCTAGAGACTACTCGGGGGACCTCTATGGCTACACCTTC. This sequence joins TRBV20-1 and TRBJ1-2, with a tentative D call TRBD1 (5 bases). V was trimmed by 0 bases and J by 4 bases, leaving 15 bases between them. The CDR3 contains 15 residues. Germline V CDR1 and CDR2: DFQATT, SNEGSKA (reference sequence).